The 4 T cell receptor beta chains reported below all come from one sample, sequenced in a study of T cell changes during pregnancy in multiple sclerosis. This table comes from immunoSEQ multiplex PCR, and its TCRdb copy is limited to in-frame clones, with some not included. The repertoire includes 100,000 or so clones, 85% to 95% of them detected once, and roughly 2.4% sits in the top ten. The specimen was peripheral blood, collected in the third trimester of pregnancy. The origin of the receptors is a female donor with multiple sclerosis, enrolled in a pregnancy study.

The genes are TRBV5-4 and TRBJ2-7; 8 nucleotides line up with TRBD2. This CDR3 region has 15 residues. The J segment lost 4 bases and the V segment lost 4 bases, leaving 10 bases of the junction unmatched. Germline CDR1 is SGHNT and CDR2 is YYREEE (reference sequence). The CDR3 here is CASSGGSGRVYEQYF. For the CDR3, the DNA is TGTGCCAGCAGCGGGGGGAGCGGGAGAGTTTACGAGCAGTACTTC.

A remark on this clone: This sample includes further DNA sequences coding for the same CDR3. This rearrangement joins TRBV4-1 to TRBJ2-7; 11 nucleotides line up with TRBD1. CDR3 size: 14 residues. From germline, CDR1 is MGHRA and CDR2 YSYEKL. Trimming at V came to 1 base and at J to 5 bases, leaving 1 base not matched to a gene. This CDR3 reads CASSQGTGGNEQYF. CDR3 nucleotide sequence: TGCGCCAGCAGCCAAGGGACAGGGGGCAACGAGCAGTACTTC.

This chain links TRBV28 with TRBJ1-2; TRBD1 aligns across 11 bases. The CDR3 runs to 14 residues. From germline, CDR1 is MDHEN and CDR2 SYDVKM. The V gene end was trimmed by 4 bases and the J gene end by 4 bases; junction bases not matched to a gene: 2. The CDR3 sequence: CASSWDRGSYGYTF. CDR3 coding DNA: TGTGCCAGCAGTTGGGACAGGGGGTCCTATGGCTACACCTTC.

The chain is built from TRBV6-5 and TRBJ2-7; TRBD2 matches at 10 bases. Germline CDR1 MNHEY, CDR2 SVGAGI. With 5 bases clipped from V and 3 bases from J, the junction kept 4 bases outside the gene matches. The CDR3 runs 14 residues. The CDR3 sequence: CASSRTSGNYEQYF. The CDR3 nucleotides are TGTGCCAGCAGTAGGACTAGCGGTAACTACGAGCAGTACTTC.